The present T cell receptor beta chain was sequenced within a study of blood T cell repertoires in COVID-19 (TCRdb year 2020). Broadly, across the study: Samples from collaborators originated in the United States, Italy and Spain and spanned both the acute and convalescent phases of COVID-19. The prospective study material was composed of cDNA or gDNA derived from T cells, B-cell-depleted T cells, or PBMCs. Subjects who had been exposed to COVID-19, were actively infected with it, or had recovered from it provided the deeply sampled blood TCRbeta repertoires that made up the dataset. A freely available public database, intended as a resource for researchers studying the immune response to SARS-CoV-2, is where the repertoires were released. Samples were obtained from the ongoing ImmuneRACE study (first 160 participants) and from about 1,300 subjects provided by 6 global collaborators. The sample metadata nearly always contained a de-identified subject ID, COVID-19 status, age in years and sex. Where HLA class I and class II types were available, the types were taken from metadata supplied by the sample provider, not from assay-based typing.

This clone was seen a handful of times. This clone's antigen is unknown. Per-base qualities were not stored, and no clone one base away is much larger. The collaborating institutions used their own protocols to collect whole blood in K2EDTA tubes. Collaborator samples were shipped for TCRbeta analysis as frozen whole blood, isolated PBMCs, or DNA extracted from either sample type. The paper as a whole reports these results and caveats: The amount of clinical and demographic metadata varied by source and participant and was provided uncurated.

TCRbeta CDR3 regions were amplified from genomic DNA by means of the immunoSEQ Assay, a bias-controlled multiplex PCR. From the authors' description of their analysis: Within the assay, amplification of reference gene primers was used to estimate how many nucleated cells each sample contained. To quantify the absolute abundance of each unique TCRbeta CDR3 rearrangement, sequence reads were collapsed and filtered. For each sample, productive Simpson clonality was calculated as the square root of Simpson's diversity index over productive rearrangements. What TCRdb holds here is the immuneACCESS table cut down to in-frame rearrangements. Part of the clones is not present; checked against another copy, under half of the missing clones reflect an unresolved V gene, and the others are unexplained. The D gene and trimming were derived from the DNA, and the V and J assignments and clone size from that table. The sample table records fewer than 250,000 clones; around four fifths of these occur just once. 2.5% to 3.5% of the sample belongs to the ten largest clones.

Ends trimmed: V by 0 bases, J by 0 bases; bases unmatched to a gene: 2. The CDR3, from cysteine to phenylalanine, totals 15 residues. CDR3 DNA is the only sequence kept; it has 45 bases, read in frame from the first base. The germline V gene supplies CDR1 SGHDT and CDR2 YYEEEE. The V gene is TRBV5-6 and the J gene is TRBJ2-7, with 8 central nucleotides matching TRBD1. Sequencing input: peripheral blood. The receptor was isolated from a middle-aged man with active or convalescent COVID-19. The DNA sequence follows: TGTGCCAGCAGCTTGGGGACAGGGAGCTCCTACGAGCAGTACTTC. The resulting protein is CASSLGTGSSYEQYF.